The 26 T cell receptor beta chains below come from one sample, sequenced in a study of T cell repertoires in cytomegalovirus infection. TCRdb independently ran MiXCR on the reads; one entry per CDR3 protein. The data hold 310,000 or so distinct CDR3 sequences, with over 20% observed a single time. Sequencing was done on a sample of PBMCs. The receptors here all came from a human donor in good health (CMV status not recorded). Some clones in this sample may be carry-over from other donors' samples.

There are a few counts of this clonotype. The chain uses TRBV7-9 and TRBJ1-2; no definite D call. CDR3 size: 15 residues. The ends were cut back, 5 bases at V and 2 bases at J, with 15 bases in the middle. Germline V lookup: CDR1 SEHNR, CDR2 FQNEAQ (reference sequence). In DNA form, the CDR3 reads TGTGCCAGCAGCCTCCTGAGGGTCGGGAACTATGGCTACACCTTC. Amino acid sequence: CASSLLRVGNYGYTF.

The J gene is TRBJ1-6, the V gene TRBV2; 7 bases map to TRBD1. Germline lookup yields CDR1 SNHLY and CDR2 FYNNEI. The CDR3 extends over 15 amino acids. Unmatched junction bases numbered 5, after V lost 2 bases and J lost 7 bases. The CDR3 region is CASSEQNRGNSPLHF. CDR3 sequence (DNA): TGTGCCAGCAGTGAACAAAACAGGGGAAATTCACCCCTCCACTTT.

This clonotype was found many times. The chain's CDR3 is CASSPLLAGAVDEQYF. CDR3 DNA: TGTGCCAGCAGCCCTTTACTAGCGGGAGCGGTGGACGAGCAGTACTTC. The genes are TRBV28 and TRBJ2-7; 11 bases align to TRBD2. In germline, CDR1 is MDHEN, CDR2 SYDVKM. V was clipped by 6 bases and J by 5 bases; unmatched bases: 12. CDR3 length equals 16 residues.

The rearrangement links TRBV20-1 to TRBJ1-2, with 10 bases lining up with TRBD1. The trim removed 3 bases at V and 4 bases at J, leaving 5 bases unmatched. Germline-derived CDR1 and CDR2 are DFQATT and SNEGSKA (reference sequence). The CDR3 contains 14 residues. CDR3 nucleotide sequence: TGCAGTGCTAGCCGGGACAGGGGTGCCTATGGCTACACCTTC. Translation: CSASRDRGAYGYTF.

The chain couples TRBV7-2 to TRBJ2-1; 8 bases map to TRBD1. Trimming took 5 bases from V and 2 from J; bases not matched to a gene: 5. Germline V lookup: CDR1 SGHTA, CDR2 FQGNSA. The CDR3 has 15 amino acids. CDR3 sequence reads: CASSRDRGTYNEQFF. The DNA of the CDR3 is TGTGCCAGCAGCCGAGACAGGGGAACCTACAATGAGCAGTTCTTC.

This clonotype was detected many times. The J gene is TRBJ2-7, the V gene TRBV6-2 or TRBV6-3, with a possible D match to TRBD1 (6 bases). CDR3 length equals 18 residues. The germline gives CDR1 MNHEY, CDR2 SVGEGT. V was clipped by 6 bases and J by 0 bases, with 24 bases between them. CDR3 sequence reads: CASRLHGQILGSSYEQYF. CDR3 DNA: TGTGCCAGCAGACTACACGGACAGATTTTGGGGAGCTCCTACGAGCAGTACTTC.

This clonotype has a count of ten or more. The chain joins TRBV7-6 to TRBJ1-4; D gene uncertain. Germline V gives CDR1 SGHVS, CDR2 FNYEAQ. Trimming stripped 1 base from V and 0 bases from J, with 15 bases between. The CDR3 is 18 residues long. CDR3 residues: CASSLGAFSRATNEKLFF. CDR3 nucleotides: TGTGCCAGCAGCTTAGGGGCCTTTAGTCGGGCAACTAATGAAAAACTGTTTTTT.

The V call is TRBV6-2 or TRBV6-3, the J call TRBJ2-1; 14 positions agree with TRBD2. With V trimmed by 4 bases and J by 8 bases, 19 bases remained unmatched. CDR1 and CDR2 (germline): MNHEY, SVGEGT. The CDR3 covers 20 residues. The CDR3 DNA follows: TGTGCCAGCAGTTCCGGAACGGGACTAGCGGGGGATAGGAGTTTATATGAGCAGTTCTTC. Amino acids: CASSSGTGLAGDRSLYEQFF.

This clonotype was observed a few times. This chain uses TRBV7-2 with TRBJ1-1, with D perhaps TRBD1 (5 bases). Looked up from germline, CDR1 is SGHTA and CDR2 is FQGNSA. This CDR3 is built from 15 residues. V lost 6 bases and J 6 bases, leaving 20 bases between the germline ends. CDR3 loop: CASSSQERARAEAFF. In DNA form, the CDR3 reads TGTGCCAGCAGTTCACAGGAGCGAGCGAGGGCTGAAGCTTTCTTT.

This clonotype has a handful of counts. The chain is built from TRBV11-2 and TRBJ2-3; D possibly corresponds to TRBD2 (6 bases). V was pared by 6 bases and J by 6 bases, with 16 bases between. The CDR3 has 14 residues. Germline V gives CDR1 SGHAT, CDR2 FQNNGV. The DNA for the CDR3 is TGTGCCAGCAGTCTACAGTTAGCGGAGGATACGCAGTATTTT. This sequence encodes CASSLQLAEDTQYF.

V and J are TRBV20-1 and TRBJ2-1; 13 positions agree with TRBD2. Germline V gene sequence: CDR1 DFQATT, CDR2 SNEGSKA (reference sequence). J gave up 7 bases and V 1 base, and 1 base lay outside the gene matches. The CDR3 totals 14 residues. The CDR3 DNA sequence: TGCAGTGCTAGAGGGACTAGCGGGAGTAATGAGCAGTTCTTC. Translation gives CSARGTSGSNEQFF.

This clonotype was recorded at least ten times. The rearrangement links TRBV28 to TRBJ2-3; TRBD2 is a possible D gene (5 bases). The CDR3 loop spans 16 amino acids. The germline gives CDR1 MDHEN, CDR2 SYDVKM. Trimming stripped 2 bases from V and 5 bases from J, with 17 bases between. CDR3 sequence: CASSLLSGLDVDTQYF. The CDR3, as DNA: TGTGCCAGCAGTTTACTCTCGGGGTTGGATGTAGATACGCAGTATTTT.

In this sample, this clonotype turned up many times. The chain carries TRBV7-2 and TRBJ2-3; 8 positions match TRBD1. Germline loops: CDR1 SGHTA, CDR2 FQGNSA. The length of the CDR3 is 16 residues. The trim removed 5 bases at V and 0 bases at J, leaving 7 bases unmatched. The CDR3 region has the DNA TGTGCCAGCAGCCTACGACAGGGGACTAGCACAGATACGCAGTATTTT. Translating gives CASSLRQGTSTDTQYF.

This clonotype was recorded at least ten times. The chain employs TRBV7-2 and TRBJ2-3; TRBD2 matches 8 bases. Germline lookup yields CDR1 SGHTA and CDR2 FQGNSA. The CDR3 loop spans 15 amino acids. V lost 8 bases to trimming and J lost 7 bases; unmatched junction nucleotides: 14. The CDR3 reads CASLLRASGPHTQYF. The CDR3 DNA sequence: TGTGCCAGCCTCCTCAGGGCTAGCGGGCCTCATACGCAGTATTTT. The full variable domain, in which reference TRBV7-2 and TRBJ2-3 provide the parts outside the CDR3, is GAGVSQSPSNKVTEKGKDVELRCDPISGHTALYWYRQSLGQGLEFLIYFQGNSAPDKSGLPSDRFSAERTGGSVSTLTIQRTQQEDSAVYLCASLLRASGPHTQYFGPGTRLTVL.

V gene TRBV20-1 combines with J gene TRBJ2-3, with 8 positions matching TRBD1. The CDR3 runs 16 residues. V lost 3 bases to trimming and J lost 2 bases; unmatched junction nucleotides: 10. Germline V lookup: CDR1 DFQATT, CDR2 SNEGSKA (reference sequence). The CDR3 loop is CSASGQGTGATDTQYF. The CDR3 coding sequence is TGCAGTGCTAGCGGACAGGGAACGGGAGCCACAGATACGCAGTATTTT.

This clonotype was found a few times. The chain links TRBV11-2 to TRBJ2-7; D is possibly TRBD2 (6 bases). There are 16 residues in the CDR3. Trimming shortened V by 5 bases and J by 0 bases, and 17 bases separated the two germline ends. Germline V gene data show CDR1 as SGHAT and CDR2 as FQNNGV. The CDR3 loop is CASSPRRLAVSYEQYF. As DNA, the CDR3 is TGTGCCAGCAGCCCCCGTAGGTTAGCGGTCTCCTACGAGCAGTACTTC.

The chain carries TRBV15 and TRBJ1-2; no clear D. The V end lost 3 bases, the J end lost 6 bases, and 17 bases lay between the germline ends. The CDR3 has 15 residues. CDR1 and CDR2 from the germline V gene are LNHNV and YYDKDF (reference sequence). CDR3 amino acids: CATSSLRTDKHGYTF. DNA of the CDR3: TGTGCCACCAGCAGCCTAAGGACCGACAAACATGGCTACACCTTC.

The CDR3 is CASRGLPSETQYF. The CDR3 DNA reads TGTGCCAGCAGGGGCCTACCGTCCGAGACCCAGTACTTC. This chain connects TRBV28 to TRBJ2-5; no definite D call. V lost 6 bases to trimming and J lost 5 bases, with 13 bases between them. The CDR3 is 13 amino acids. Germline CDR1 MDHEN, CDR2 SYDVKM.

This clonotype has ten or more counts. The rearrangement links TRBV7-2 to TRBJ2-1; the D gene is possibly TRBD2 (5 bases). The germline V and J ends were trimmed by 5 bases and 4 bases, with 9 bases remaining between them. CDR3 length: 13 amino acids. In germline, CDR1 is SGHTA, CDR2 FQGNSA. CDR3 amino acids: CASSPTRYNEQFF. Written as DNA, the CDR3 is TGTGCCAGCAGCCCAACTAGGTACAATGAGCAGTTCTTC.

This clonotype was recorded many times. J is TRBJ1-5 and V is TRBV7-2, with D tentatively TRBD1 (6 bases). This CDR3 comprises 15 residues. Germline V gene data show CDR1 as SGHTA and CDR2 as FQGNSA. Trimming removed 2 bases from V and 0 bases from J, with 8 bases in between. The CDR3 here is CASSLLDSSNQPQHF. The CDR3 DNA follows: TGTGCCAGCAGCTTACTGGACAGTAGCAATCAGCCCCAGCATTTT.

In regard to this clonotype: A much bigger clone sits one base away, suggesting this may be a read error. The rearrangement links TRBV14 to TRBJ1-2, with D possibly TRBD1 on 5 matching bases. This CDR3 comprises 13 residues. Germline V gene sequence: CDR1 SGHDN, CDR2 FVKESK. The CDR3 loop reads CASSLTDNYGYSF. CDR3 nucleotides: TGTGCCAGCAGCCTGACAGACAACTATGGCTACTCCTTC.

Note on this clonotype: With a much larger clone just one base away, this may be a read error. The CDR3 region has the DNA TGTGCCAGCTGTAGCGACCCGACTAGCATCTACGAGCAGCACTTC. Amino acids: CASCSDPTSIYEQHF. This chain joins TRBV6-8 and TRBJ2-7, with 7 positions matching TRBD2. CDR3 length: 15 amino acids. Germline V gene lookup returns CDR1 MNHGY and CDR2 SAAAGT.

This clonotype was detected many times. The chain uses TRBV12-3 or TRBV12-4 and TRBJ1-3, with D hard to call. This CDR3 is built from 13 residues. Trimming took 9 bases from V and 3 from J, leaving 12 bases between them. Here the CDR3 reads CASARSGGNTIYF. The CDR3, as DNA: TGTGCCAGTGCGAGGAGCGGTGGAAACACCATATATTTT.

This chain links TRBV9 with TRBJ2-1, with no clear D. This CDR3 has 15 residues. CDR1 SGDLS and CDR2 YYNGEE come from the germline V gene. V was pared by 4 bases and J by 8 bases, with 19 bases between. The DNA for the CDR3 is TGTGCCAGCAGCACCCAAGTCCTAGGGAAACATGAGCAGTTCTTC. Its protein product is CASSTQVLGKHEQFF.

The rearrangement joins TRBV20-1 to TRBJ2-7, with D tentatively TRBD2 (6 bases). With 0 bases removed from V and 3 bases from J, the gap between germline ends came to 9 bases. The length of the CDR3 is 13 residues. From germline, CDR1 is DFQATT and CDR2 SNEGSKA (reference sequence). DNA for the CDR3: TGCAGTGCTAGAGACCCGGGAGACTACGAGCAGTACTTC. Protein: CSARDPGDYEQYF.

Many counts were recorded for this clonotype. V usage is TRBV4-1 and J usage is TRBJ2-6; TRBD2 agrees at 10 bases. CDR1 MGHRA and CDR2 YSYEKL come from the germline V gene. The CDR3 spans 18 residues. Losses at the gene ends were 4 bases for V and 4 bases for J; bases not matched to a gene: 10. The CDR3 sequence: CASSPLVAGGPGANVLTF. The CDR3 DNA sequence: TGCGCCAGCAGCCCTCTAGTAGCGGGAGGCCCAGGGGCCAACGTCCTGACTTTC.